This T cell receptor beta chain comes out of a study of early T cells in non-severe SARS-CoV-2 infection. Unique molecular identifiers were attached to individual cDNA molecules. TCRdb analysed the 5' RACE reads with MiXCR anew, one entry per CDR3 protein. Among tens of thousands of distinct CDR3 sequences, roughly 10% were seen once, and the ten largest hold 2.5% to 3.5%. Study outcomes and limitations: There was a bias toward anti-spike CD8 responses in VDJdb matching, which missed private and CD4 specificities.

Notes on this clonotype: Its antigen is undetermined.

The CDR3 has 17 residues. Germline V CDR1 and CDR2: SGHRS, YFSETQ. Germline trimming cut 0 bases from V and 4 bases from J; bases unmatched to any gene: 9. The chain links TRBV5-1 to TRBJ2-1; 8 positions agree with TRBD2. The clonotype was recovered from an adult who was a healthcare worker with PCR-confirmed SARS-CoV-2 infection or an uninfected control (not recorded which). Sequencing was performed on whole blood, taken at baseline. The CDR3 loop is CASSLAVLAEVYNEQFF. The CDR3 nucleotides read TGCGCCAGCAGCTTGGCGGTACTAGCGGAGGTGTACAATGAGCAGTTCTTC.